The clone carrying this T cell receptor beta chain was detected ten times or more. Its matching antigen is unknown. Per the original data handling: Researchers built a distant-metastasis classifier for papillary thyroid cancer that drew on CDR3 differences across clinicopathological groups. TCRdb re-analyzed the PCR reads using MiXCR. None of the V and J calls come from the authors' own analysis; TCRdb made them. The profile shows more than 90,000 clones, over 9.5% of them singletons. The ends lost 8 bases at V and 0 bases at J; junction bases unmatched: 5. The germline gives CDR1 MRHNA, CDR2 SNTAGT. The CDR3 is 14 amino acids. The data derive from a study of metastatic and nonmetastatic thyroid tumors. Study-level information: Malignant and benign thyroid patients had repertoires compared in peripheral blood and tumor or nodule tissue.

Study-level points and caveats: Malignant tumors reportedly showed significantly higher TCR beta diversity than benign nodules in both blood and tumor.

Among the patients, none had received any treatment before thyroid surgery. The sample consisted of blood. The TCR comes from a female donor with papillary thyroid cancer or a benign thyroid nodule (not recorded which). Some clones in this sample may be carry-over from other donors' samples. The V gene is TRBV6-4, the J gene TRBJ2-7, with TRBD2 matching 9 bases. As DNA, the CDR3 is TGTGCCAGCCCGGCGGGGGGGAGCTCCTACGAGCAGTACTTC. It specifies CASPAGGSSYEQYF.